The T cell receptor beta chain under discussion was sequenced for a study of graft-versus-host responses after intestinal transplantation. As for the study in general: For two to three years after anti-thymocyte globulin induction, all recipients took tacrolimus and steroids.

Data came from immunoSEQ multiplex PCR; TCRdb stores just in-frame clones and leaves some out. The sample holds about 82,000 clones, approximately 90% seen once. As for this clone: The antigen remains undetermined.

The sequencing here drew on unstimulated CD4+ T cells sorted from spleen or lymph node cells, taken before transplant. This clonotype was sampled from a human donor who was the organ donor for an intestinal transplant.

The DNA of the CDR3 is TGTGCCAGCTCAGGACTAGCGGGAGTGTACGAGCAGTACTTC. Residues: CASSGLAGVYEQYF. This chain joins TRBV18 and TRBJ2-7; 13 nucleotides align to TRBD2. Germline CDR1 and CDR2: KGHSH and LQKENI. The CDR3 covers 14 residues. J gave up 4 bases and V 5 bases, and 2 bases lay outside the gene matches.